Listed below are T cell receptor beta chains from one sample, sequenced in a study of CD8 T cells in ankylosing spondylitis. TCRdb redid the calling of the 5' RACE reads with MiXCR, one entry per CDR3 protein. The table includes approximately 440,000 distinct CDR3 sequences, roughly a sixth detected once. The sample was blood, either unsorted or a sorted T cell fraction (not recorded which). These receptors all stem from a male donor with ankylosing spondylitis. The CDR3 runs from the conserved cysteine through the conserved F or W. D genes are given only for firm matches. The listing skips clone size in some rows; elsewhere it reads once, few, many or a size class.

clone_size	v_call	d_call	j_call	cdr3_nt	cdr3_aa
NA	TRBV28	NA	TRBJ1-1	TGTGCCAGCAGCCCTATCGACAGGAACACTGAAGCTTTCTTT	CASSPIDRNTEAFF
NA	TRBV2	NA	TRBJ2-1	TGTGCCAGCAGTGGGGTTTTAATCTTC	CASSGVLIF
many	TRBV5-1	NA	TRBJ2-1	TGCGCCAGCAGCTTATTGGGGGGCCAGAACAATGAGCAGTTCTTC	CASSLLGGQNNEQFF
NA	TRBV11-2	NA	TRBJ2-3	TGTGCCAGCAGCTTAGAAGGGGGGCGAGGCACAGATACGCAGTATTTT	CASSLEGGRGTDTQYF
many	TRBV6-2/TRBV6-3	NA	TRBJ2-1	TGTGCCAGCAGTTACTCATTAGGGTACAATGAGCAGTTCTTC	CASSYSLGYNEQFF
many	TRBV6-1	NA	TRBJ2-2	TGTGCCAGCACCCCACCCAACACCGGGGAGCTGTTTTTT	CASTPPNTGELFF
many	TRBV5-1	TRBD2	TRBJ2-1	TGCGCCAGCAGCTTAACTAGCGGGAGTATGAATGAGCAGTTCTTC	CASSLTSGSMNEQFF
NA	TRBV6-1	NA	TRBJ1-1	TGTGCCAGCAGTGAACGACACGCAACTGAAGCTTTCTTT	CASSERHATEAFF
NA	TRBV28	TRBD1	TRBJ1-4	TGTGCCAGCAGTTCGACAGGGGCGGATGAAAAACTGTTTTTT	CASSSTGADEKLFF
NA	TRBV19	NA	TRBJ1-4	TGTGCCAGTAGTCCTCGGACACCACCAACTAATGAAAAACTGTTTTTT	CASSPRTPPTNEKLFF
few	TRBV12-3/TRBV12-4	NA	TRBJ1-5	TGTGCCAGCAGTCGCTATGGCAGTTACAATCAGCCCCAGCATTTT	CASSRYGSYNQPQHF
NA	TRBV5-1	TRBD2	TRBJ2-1	TGCGCCAGCAGCCTAGGTGGCCTAGCGGGGGCAAACAATGAGCAGTTCTTC	CASSLGGLAGANNEQFF
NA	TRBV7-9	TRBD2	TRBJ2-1	TGTGCCAGCAGCCCCCTAGCGGGAGCTCGAAAGAATGAGCAGTTCTTC	CASSPLAGARKNEQFF
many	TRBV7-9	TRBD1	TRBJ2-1	TGTGCCAGCAGCTTAGGACAGGGGGCGAGGAATGAGCAGTTCTTC	CASSLGQGARNEQFF
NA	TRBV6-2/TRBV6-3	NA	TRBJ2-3	TGTGCCAGCAGCCATCCCCGGTTCAGCACAGATACGCAGTATTTT	CASSHPRFSTDTQYF
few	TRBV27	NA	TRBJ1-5	TGTGCCAGGGTCGGCCAGGGCAATCAGCCCCAGCATTTT	CARVGQGNQPQHF
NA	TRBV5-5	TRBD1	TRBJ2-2	TGTGCCAGCAGCTACCGACAGGGGGTTTTCACCGGGGAGCTGTTTTTT	CASSYRQGVFTGELFF
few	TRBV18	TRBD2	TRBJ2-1	TGTGCCAGCTCACCACCGGATCGAGCGGGAGTATACAATGAGCAGTTCTTC	CASSPPDRAGVYNEQFF
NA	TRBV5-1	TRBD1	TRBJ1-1	TGCGCCAGCCGCCGTGGAGGGGGCCCGGGAACTGAAGCTTTCTTT	CASRRGGGPGTEAFF
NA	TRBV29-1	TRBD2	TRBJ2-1	TGCAGCGTTGTAGCGGGAGGACGCAATGAGCAGTTCTTC	CSVVAGGRNEQFF